The sequence of this TCR beta chain was determined in a study of control samples from healthy donors and cancer patients. Clones were sequenced by immunoSEQ multiplex PCR, and TCRdb holds only the in-frame ones, with some missing. The sample lists about 130,000 clones, around nine tenths seen once, with 2% to 2.5% in the top ten. This TCR derives from a young man in good health. The sample consisted of blood.

CDR3 nucleotide sequence: TGTGCCAGCAGGAGACCGGGACAAAACTATGGCTACACCTTC. Translating gives CASRRPGQNYGYTF. V and J are TRBV11-2 and TRBJ1-2; D is perhaps TRBD1 (6 bases). V was shortened by 6 bases and J by 2 bases, with 13 bases between the two germline ends. CDR1 and CDR2 from the germline V gene are SGHAT and FQNNGV. The CDR3 length is 14 residues. Looking up the rest from reference TRBV11-2 and TRBJ1-2 gives the full variable domain: EAGVAQSPRYKIIEKRQSVAFWCNPISGHATLYWYQQILGQGPKLLIQFQNNGVVDDSQLPKDRFSAERLKGVDSTLKIQPAKLEDSAVYLCASRRPGQNYGYTFGSGTRLTVV.